This T cell receptor (beta chain) was profiled in a study of cytomegalovirus exposure and HLA in healthy donors. Study-wide points: Cytomegalovirus status, reportedly, was diagnosed with high specificity and sensitivity by the classifier. Cytomegalovirus-associated TCR beta chains were listed, numbering some 170. Whilst most TCR sequences proved rare, a subset of public TCRs occurred across many donors.

Sequencing was performed with immunoSEQ multiplex PCR; in TCRdb, only in-frame clones are kept and a portion is missing. Of around 62,000 clones in the sample, about 89% were seen once. In the case of this clone: Its matching antigen is unknown.

The material sequenced was PBMCs. The sequence came from a woman in her late teens or twenties in good health and CMV-seronegative.

The CDR3: CASSPRQSFNHEQYF. CDR3 DNA sequence: TGTGCCAGCTCACCAAGACAGTCGTTCAACCACGAGCAGTACTTC. This chain uses TRBV18 with TRBJ2-7; a possible D gene is TRBD1 (5 bases). Trimming left V 2 bases short and J 5 bases short, with 16 bases between. The CDR3 runs 15 residues. Per germline, CDR1 KGHSH and CDR2 LQKENI.